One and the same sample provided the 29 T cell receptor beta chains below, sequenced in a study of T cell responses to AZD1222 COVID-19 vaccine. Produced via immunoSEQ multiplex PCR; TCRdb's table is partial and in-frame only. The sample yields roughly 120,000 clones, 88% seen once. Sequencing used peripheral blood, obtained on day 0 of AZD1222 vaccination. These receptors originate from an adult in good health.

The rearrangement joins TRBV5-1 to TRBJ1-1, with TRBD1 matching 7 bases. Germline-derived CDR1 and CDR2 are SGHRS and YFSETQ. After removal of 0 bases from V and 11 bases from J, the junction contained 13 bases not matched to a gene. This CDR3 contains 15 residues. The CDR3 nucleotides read TGCGCCAGCAGCTTGGGGGCGGGGACGACAGGGAGCGCTTTCTTT. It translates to CASSLGAGTTGSAFF.

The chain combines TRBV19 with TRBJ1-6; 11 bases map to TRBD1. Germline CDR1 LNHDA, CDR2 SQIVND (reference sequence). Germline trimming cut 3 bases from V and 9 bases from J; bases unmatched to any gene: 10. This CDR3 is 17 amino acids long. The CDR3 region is CASSIRGGQGVGSPLHF. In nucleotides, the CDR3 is TGTGCCAGTAGTATTCGGGGGGGACAGGGGGTTGGTTCACCCCTCCACTTT.

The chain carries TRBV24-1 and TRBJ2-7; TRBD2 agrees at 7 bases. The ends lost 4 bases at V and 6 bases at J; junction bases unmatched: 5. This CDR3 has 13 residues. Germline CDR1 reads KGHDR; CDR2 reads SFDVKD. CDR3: CATSDRTSSEQYF. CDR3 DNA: TGTGCCACCAGTGACCGGACTAGTAGCGAGCAGTACTTC.

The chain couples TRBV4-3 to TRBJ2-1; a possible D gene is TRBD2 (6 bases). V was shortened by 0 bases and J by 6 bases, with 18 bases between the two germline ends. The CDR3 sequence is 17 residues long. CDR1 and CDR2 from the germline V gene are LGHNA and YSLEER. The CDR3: CASSQDLWTTGANEQFF. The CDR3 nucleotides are TGCGCCAGCAGCCAAGATCTATGGACTACCGGCGCCAATGAGCAGTTCTTC.

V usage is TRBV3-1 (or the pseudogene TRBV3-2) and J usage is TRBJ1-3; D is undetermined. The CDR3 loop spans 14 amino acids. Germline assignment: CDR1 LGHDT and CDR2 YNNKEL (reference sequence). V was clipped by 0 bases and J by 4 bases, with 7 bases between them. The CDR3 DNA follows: TGTGCCAGCAGCCAAGATTATTCCGGAAACACCATATATTTT. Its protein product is CASSQDYSGNTIYF.

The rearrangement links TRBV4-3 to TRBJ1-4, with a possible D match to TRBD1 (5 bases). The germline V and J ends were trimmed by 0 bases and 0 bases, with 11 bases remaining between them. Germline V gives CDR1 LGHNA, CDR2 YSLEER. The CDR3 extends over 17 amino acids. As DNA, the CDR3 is TGCGCCAGCAGCCAAGATCCAGGGTCTGCAACTAATGAAAAACTGTTTTTT. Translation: CASSQDPGSATNEKLFF.

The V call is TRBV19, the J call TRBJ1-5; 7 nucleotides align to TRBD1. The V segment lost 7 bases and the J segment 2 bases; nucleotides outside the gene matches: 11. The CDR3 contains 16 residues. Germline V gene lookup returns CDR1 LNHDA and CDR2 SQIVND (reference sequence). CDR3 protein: CASTPLSTGRNQPQHF. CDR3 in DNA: TGTGCCAGTACCCCACTATCGACAGGGCGCAATCAGCCCCAGCATTTT.

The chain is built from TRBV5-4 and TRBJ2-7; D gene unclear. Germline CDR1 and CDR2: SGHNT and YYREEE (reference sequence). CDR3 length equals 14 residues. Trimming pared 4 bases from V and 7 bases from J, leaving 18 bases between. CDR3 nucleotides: TGTGCCAGCAGCCTCTCCCGGACCCCCACGGAGCAGTACTTC. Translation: CASSLSRTPTEQYF.

CDR3: CASSFNGLGWTEAFF. CDR3 in DNA: TGTGCCAGCAGCTTTAACGGGTTGGGGTGGACTGAAGCTTTCTTT. The J gene is TRBJ1-1, the V gene TRBV5-5; unclear D gene. Germline CDR1 SGHKS, CDR2 YYEKEE (reference sequence). This CDR3 region has 15 residues. The V end was cut by 2 bases, the J end by 5 bases, with 16 bases between.

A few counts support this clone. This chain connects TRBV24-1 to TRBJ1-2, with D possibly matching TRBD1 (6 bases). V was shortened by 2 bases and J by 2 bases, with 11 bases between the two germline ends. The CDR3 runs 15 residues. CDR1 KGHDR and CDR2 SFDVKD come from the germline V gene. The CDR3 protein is CATSDSGHGNYGYTF. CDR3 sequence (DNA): TGTGCCACCAGTGATTCGGGACACGGAAACTATGGCTACACCTTC.

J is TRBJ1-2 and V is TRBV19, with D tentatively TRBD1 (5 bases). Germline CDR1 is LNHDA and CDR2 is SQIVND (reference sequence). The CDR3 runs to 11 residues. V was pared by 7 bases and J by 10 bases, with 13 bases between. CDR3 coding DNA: TGTGCCAGTACCCTGCAGGGAACCTACACCTTC. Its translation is CASTLQGTYTF.

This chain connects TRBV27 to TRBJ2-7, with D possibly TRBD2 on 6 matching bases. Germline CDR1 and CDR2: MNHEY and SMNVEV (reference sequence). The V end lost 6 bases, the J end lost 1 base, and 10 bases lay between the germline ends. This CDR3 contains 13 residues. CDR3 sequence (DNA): TGTGCCAGCAGCCGGGGGATATCCTACGAGCAGTACTTC. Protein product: CASSRGISYEQYF.

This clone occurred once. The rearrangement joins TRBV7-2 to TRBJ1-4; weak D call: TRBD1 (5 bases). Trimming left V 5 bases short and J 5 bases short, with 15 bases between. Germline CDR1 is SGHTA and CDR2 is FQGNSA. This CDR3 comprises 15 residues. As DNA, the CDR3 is TGTGCCAGCAGCACATGGACACGGCCAAATGAAAAACTGTTTTTT. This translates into CASSTWTRPNEKLFF.

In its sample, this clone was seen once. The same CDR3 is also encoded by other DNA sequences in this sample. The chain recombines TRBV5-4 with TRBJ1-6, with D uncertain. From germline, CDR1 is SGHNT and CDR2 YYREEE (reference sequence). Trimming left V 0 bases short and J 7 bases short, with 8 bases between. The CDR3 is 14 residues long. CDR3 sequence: CASSLEGGNSPLHF. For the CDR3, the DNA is TGTGCCAGCAGCTTGGAGGGCGGCAATTCACCCCTCCACTTT.

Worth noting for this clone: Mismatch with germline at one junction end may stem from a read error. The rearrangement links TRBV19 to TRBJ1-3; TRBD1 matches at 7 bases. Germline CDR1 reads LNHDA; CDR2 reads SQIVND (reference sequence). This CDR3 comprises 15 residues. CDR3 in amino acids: CASSGTESSRNTIYF. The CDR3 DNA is TGTGCCAGCTCTGGGACAGAGTCCTCTCGAAACACCATATATTTT.

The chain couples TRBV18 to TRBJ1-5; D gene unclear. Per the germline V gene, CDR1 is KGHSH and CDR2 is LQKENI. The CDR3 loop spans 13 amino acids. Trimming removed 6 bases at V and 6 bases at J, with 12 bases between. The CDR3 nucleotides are TGTGCCAGCTCTCCAAGCCCGGGTCAGCCCCAGCATTTT. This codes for CASSPSPGQPQHF.

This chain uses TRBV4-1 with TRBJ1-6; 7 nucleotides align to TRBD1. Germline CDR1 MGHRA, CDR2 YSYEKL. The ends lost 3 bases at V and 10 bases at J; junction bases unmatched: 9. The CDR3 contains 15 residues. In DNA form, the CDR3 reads TGCGCCAGCAGCCAGAGACAGGGTGAGCGATCACCCCTCCACTTT. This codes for CASSQRQGERSPLHF.

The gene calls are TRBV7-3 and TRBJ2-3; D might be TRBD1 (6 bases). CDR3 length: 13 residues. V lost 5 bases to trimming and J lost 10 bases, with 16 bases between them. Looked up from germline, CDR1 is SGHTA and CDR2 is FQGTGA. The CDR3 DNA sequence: TGTGCCAGCAGCCCAGGGGACCCTCTGTCGCAGTATTTT. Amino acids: CASSPGDPLSQYF.

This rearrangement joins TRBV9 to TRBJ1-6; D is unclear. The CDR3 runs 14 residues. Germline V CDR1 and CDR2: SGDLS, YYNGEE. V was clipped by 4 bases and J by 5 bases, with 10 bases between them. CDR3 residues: CASSPIGDNSPLHF. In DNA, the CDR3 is TGTGCCAGCAGCCCCATAGGAGATAATTCACCCCTCCACTTT.

CDR3: CATSRVGKRTQETQYF. As DNA, the CDR3 is TGTGCCACCAGCAGAGTCGGGAAGCGGACCCAAGAGACCCAGTACTTC. The rearrangement links TRBV15 to TRBJ2-5; tentative D call: TRBD2 (5 bases). CDR3 length: 16 amino acids. V lost 1 base and J 1 base, leaving 13 bases between the germline ends. Germline CDR1 and CDR2: LNHNV and YYDKDF (reference sequence).

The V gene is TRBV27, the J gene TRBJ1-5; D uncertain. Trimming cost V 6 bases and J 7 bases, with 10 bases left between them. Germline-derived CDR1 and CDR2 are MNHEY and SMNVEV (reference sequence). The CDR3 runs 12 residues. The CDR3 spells CASSESGQPQHF. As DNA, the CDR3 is TGTGCCAGCAGCGAATCGGGGCAGCCCCAGCATTTT.

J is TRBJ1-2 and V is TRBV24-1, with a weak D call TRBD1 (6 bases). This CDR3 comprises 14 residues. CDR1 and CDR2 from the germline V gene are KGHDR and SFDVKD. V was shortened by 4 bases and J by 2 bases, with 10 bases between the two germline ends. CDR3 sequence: CATSEQGRNYGYTF. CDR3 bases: TGTGCCACCAGTGAACAGGGACGGAACTATGGCTACACCTTC.

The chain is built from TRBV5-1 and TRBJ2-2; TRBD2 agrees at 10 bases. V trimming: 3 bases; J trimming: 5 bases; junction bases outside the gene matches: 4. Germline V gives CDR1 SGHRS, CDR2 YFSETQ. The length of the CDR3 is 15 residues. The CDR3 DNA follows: TGCGCCAGCAGCTCACCGGGACTAGCGACCGGGGAGCTGTTTTTT. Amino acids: CASSSPGLATGELFF.

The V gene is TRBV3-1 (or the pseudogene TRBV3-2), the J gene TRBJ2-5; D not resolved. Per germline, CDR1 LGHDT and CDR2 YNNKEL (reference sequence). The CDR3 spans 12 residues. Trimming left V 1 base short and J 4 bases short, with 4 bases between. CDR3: CASSQVVETQYF. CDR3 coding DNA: TGTGCCAGCAGCCAAGTTGTAGAGACCCAGTACTTC.

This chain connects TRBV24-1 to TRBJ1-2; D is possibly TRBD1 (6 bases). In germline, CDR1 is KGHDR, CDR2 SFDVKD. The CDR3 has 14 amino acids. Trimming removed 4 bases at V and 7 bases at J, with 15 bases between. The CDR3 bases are TGTGCCACCAGTGACTCCGGGACAACCTTTGGCTACACCTTC. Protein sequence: CATSDSGTTFGYTF.

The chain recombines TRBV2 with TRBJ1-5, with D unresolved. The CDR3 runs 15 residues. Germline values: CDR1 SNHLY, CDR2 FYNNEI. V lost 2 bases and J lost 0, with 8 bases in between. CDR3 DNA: TGTGCCAGCAGTGAACTAGTCTATAGCAATCAGCCCCAGCATTTT. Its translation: CASSELVYSNQPQHF. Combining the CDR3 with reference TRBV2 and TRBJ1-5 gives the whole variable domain EPEVTQTPSHQVTQMGQEVILRCVPISNHLYFYWYRQILGQKVEFLVSFYNNEISEKSEIFDDQFSVERPDGSNFTLKIRSTKLEDSAMYFCASSELVYSNQPQHFGDGTRLSIL.

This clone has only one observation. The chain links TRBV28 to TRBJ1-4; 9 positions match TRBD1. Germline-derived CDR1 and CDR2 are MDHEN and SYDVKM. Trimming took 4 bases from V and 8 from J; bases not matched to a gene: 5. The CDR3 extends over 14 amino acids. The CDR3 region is CASSYRGRGEKLFF. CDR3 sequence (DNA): TGTGCCAGCAGTTACAGGGGGCGAGGCGAAAAACTGTTTTTT.

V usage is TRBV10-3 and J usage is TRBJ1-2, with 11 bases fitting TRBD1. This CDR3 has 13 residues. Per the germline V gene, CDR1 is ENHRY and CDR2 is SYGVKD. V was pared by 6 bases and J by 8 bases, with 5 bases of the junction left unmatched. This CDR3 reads CAISGQGASGYTF. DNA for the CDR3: TGTGCCATCAGCGGACAGGGGGCTTCGGGCTACACCTTC.

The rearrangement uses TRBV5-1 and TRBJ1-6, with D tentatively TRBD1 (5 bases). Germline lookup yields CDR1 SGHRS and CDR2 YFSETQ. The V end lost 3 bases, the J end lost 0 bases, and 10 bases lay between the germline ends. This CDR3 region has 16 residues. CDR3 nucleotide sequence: TGCGCCAGCAGCTCTGGGACTGGCTCCTATAATTCACCCCTCCACTTT. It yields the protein CASSSGTGSYNSPLHF.